The rows below give T cell receptor beta chains drawn from one sample of a study of OX40 agonist ivuxolimab in advanced cancers. Here immunoSEQ multiplex PCR was the method, and the copy in TCRdb shows in-frame clones only, minus some. The sample records approximately 79,000 clones, approximately 95% being singletons. Sequenced here: CD4+ or CD8+ T cells sorted from blood, sampled in a trial of the OX40 agonist ivuxolimab. The source of these receptors is an adult with an advanced solid tumor such as melanoma, head and neck, liver or kidney cancer. The CDR3 runs from the conserved cysteine through the conserved F or W. The D gene is left open where the match is weak. Some rows mark clone size as missing; the rest say once, few, many or name a class of expanded clone.

V	J	size	D	CDR3	DNA
TRBV27	TRBJ1-1	.	.	CASSGQGHTEAFF	TGTGCCAGCAGTGGTCAGGGGCACACTGAAGCTTTCTTT
TRBV19	TRBJ1-6	few	TRBD1	CASSIRDRGSSPLHF	TGTGCCAGTAGTATAAGGGACAGGGGCAGCTCACCCCTCCACTTT
TRBV6-5	TRBJ1-2	.	.	CASSYVVSGASYRTF	TGTGCCAGCAGTTACGTTGTTTCGGGCGCCTCATACAGGACCTTC
TRBV4-1	TRBJ1-2	.	TRBD1	CASSQVQTGNYGYTF	TGCGCCAGCAGCCAAGTTCAGACAGGGAACTATGGCTACACCTTC
TRBV11-2	TRBJ1-2	.	TRBD1	CASSFRTGGYGYTF	TGTGCCAGCAGCTTCAGGACAGGGGGCTATGGCTACACCTTC
TRBV10-3	TRBJ1-1	.	TRBD1	CATEPTGGHTEAFF	TGTGCCACCGAACCTACAGGGGGCCACACTGAAGCTTTCTTT
TRBV5-1	TRBJ2-7	.	.	CASLPGLGDPYEQYF	TGCGCCAGCCTACCGGGACTGGGGGACCCCTACGAGCAGTACTTC
TRBV7-2	TRBJ2-7	.	.	CASSSPLWDEQYF	TGTGCCAGCAGTTCCCCCCTTTGGGACGAGCAGTACTTC
TRBV27	TRBJ1-6	.	.	CASSPRPPEWQEPLHF	TGTGCCAGCAGTCCCCGCCCTCCTGAATGGCAGGAGCCCCTCCACTTT
TRBV5-6	TRBJ2-7	.	.	CASSLGEIYEQYF	TGTGCCAGCAGCTTGGGGGAGATCTACGAGCAGTACTTC